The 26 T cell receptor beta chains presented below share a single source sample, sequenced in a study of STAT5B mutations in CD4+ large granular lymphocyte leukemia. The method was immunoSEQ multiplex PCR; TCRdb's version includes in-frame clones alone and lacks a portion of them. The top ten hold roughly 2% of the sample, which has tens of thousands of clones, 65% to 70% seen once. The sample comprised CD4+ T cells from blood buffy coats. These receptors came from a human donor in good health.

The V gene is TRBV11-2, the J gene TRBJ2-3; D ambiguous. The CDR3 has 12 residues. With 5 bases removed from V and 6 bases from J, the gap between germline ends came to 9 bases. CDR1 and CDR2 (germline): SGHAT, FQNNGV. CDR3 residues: CASSVNFDTQYF. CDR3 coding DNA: TGTGCCAGCAGCGTAAATTTCGATACGCAGTATTTT.

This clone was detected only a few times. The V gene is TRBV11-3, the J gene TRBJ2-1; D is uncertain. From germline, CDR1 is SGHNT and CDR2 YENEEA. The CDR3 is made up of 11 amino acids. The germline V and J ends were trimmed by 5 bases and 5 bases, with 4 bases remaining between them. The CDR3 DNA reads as TGTGCCAGCAGCCTTGACAATGAGCAGTTCTTC. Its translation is CASSLDNEQFF.

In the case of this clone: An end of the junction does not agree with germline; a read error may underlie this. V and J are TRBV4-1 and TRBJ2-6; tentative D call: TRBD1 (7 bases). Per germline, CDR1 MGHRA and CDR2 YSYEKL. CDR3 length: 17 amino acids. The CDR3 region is CASRQGQRLGGANVLTF. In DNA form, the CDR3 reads TGCGCCAGCCGCCAGGGACAGCGACTAGGGGGGGCCAACGTCCTGACTTTC.

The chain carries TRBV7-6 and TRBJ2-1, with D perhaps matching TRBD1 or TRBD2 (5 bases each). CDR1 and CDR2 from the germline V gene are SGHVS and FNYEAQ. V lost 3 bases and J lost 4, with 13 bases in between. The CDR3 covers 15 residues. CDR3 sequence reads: CASSLVVGAYNEQFF. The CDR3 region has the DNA TGTGCCAGCAGCTTGGTGGTCGGGGCATACAATGAGCAGTTCTTC.

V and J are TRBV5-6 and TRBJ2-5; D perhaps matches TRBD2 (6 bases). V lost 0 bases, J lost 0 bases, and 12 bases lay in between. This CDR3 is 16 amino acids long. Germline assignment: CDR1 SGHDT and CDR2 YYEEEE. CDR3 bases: TGTGCCAGCAGCTTGGTGTCGGGGGAGTACCAAGAGACCCAGTACTTC. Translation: CASSLVSGEYQETQYF.

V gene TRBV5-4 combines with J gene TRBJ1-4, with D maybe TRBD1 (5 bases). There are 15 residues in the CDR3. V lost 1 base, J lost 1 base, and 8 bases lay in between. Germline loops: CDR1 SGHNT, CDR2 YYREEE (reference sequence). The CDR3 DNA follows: TGTGCCAGCAGCTTGAATCAGGGAACTAATGAAAAACTGTTTTTT. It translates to CASSLNQGTNEKLFF.

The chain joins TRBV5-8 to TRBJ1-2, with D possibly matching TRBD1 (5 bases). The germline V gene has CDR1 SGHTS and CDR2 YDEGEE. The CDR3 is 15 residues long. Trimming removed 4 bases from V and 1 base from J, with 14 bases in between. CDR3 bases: TGTGCCAGCAGCCCGCTCGGGGGGAATAACTATGGCTACACCTTC. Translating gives CASSPLGGNNYGYTF.

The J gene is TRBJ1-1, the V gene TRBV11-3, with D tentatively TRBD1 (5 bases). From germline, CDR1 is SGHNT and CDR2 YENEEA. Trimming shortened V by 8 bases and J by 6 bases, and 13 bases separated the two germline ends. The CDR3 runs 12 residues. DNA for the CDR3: TGTGCCAGCGGGGGTAGGGGACCTGAAGCTTTCTTT. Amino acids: CASGGRGPEAFF. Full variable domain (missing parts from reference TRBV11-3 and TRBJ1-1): EAGVVQSPRYKIIEKKQPVAFWCNPISGHNTLYWYLQNLGQGPELLIRYENEEAVDDSQLPKDRFSAERLKGVDSTLKIQPAELGDSAVYLCASGGRGPEAFFGQGTRLTVV.

The CDR3 coding sequence is TGCGCCAGCAGCTTGCGGAGTAGCGGGGGGGCCGGAGAGACCCAGTACTTC. Translated: CASSLRSSGGAGETQYF. V is TRBV5-1 and J is TRBJ2-5; 11 nucleotides agree with TRBD2. V lost 1 base, J lost 4 bases, and 9 bases stayed unmatched. CDR1 and CDR2 from the germline V gene are SGHRS and YFSETQ. CDR3 length: 17 amino acids. Complete variable domain (other parts from reference TRBV5-1 and TRBJ2-5): KAGVTQTPRYLIKTRGQQVTLSCSPISGHRSVSWYQQTPGQGLQFLFEYFSETQRNKGNFPGRFSGRQFSNSRSEMNVSTLELGDSALYLCASSLRSSGGAGETQYFGPGTRLLVL.

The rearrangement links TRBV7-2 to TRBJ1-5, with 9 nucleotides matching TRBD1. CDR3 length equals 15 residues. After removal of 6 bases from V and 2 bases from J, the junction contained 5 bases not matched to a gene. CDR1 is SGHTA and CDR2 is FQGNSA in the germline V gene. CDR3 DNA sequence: TGTGCCAGCAGAACGGGACAGGGAGGCAATCAGCCCCAGCATTTT. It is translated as CASRTGQGGNQPQHF.

The CDR3 spells CASSPGAVRTGELFF. The CDR3 nucleotides are TGTGCCAGTAGTCCAGGGGCAGTGAGGACCGGGGAGCTGTTTTTT. The chain couples TRBV19 to TRBJ2-2, with TRBD1 as a possible D gene (6 bases). V gave up 5 bases and J gave up 5 bases, with 15 bases separating them. This CDR3 has 15 residues. Germline V CDR1 and CDR2: LNHDA, SQIVND (reference sequence).

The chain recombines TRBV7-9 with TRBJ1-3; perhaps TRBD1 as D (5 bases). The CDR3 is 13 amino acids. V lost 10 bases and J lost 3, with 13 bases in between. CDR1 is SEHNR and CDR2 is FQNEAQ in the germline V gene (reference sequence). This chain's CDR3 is CAITPDNGNTIYF. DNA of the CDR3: TGTGCCATCACTCCGGACAATGGAAACACCATATATTTT.

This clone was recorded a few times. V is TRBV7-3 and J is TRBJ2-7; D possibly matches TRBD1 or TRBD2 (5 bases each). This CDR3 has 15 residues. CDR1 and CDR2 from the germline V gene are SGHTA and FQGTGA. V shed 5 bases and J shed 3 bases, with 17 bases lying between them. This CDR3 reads CASSPAGTAVYEQYF. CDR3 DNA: TGTGCCAGCAGCCCCGCCGGGACGGCGGTCTACGAGCAGTACTTC.

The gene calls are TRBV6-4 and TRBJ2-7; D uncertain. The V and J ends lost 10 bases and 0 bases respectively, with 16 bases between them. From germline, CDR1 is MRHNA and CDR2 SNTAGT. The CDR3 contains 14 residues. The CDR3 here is CATKPDSYSYEQYF. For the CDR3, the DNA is TGTGCCACCAAACCAGACTCCTACTCCTACGAGCAGTACTTC.

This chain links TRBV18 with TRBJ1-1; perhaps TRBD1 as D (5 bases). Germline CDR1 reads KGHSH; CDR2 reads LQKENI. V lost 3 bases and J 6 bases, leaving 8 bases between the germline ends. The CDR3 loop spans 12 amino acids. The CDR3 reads CASSPGGAEAFF. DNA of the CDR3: TGTGCCAGCTCACCGGGGGGGGCTGAAGCTTTCTTT.

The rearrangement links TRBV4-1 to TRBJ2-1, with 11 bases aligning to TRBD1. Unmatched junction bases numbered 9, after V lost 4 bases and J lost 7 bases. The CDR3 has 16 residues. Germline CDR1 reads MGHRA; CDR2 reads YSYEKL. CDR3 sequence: CASSRGQGATSNEQFF. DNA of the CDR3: TGCGCCAGCAGCCGTGGACAGGGGGCGACCTCAAATGAGCAGTTCTTC.

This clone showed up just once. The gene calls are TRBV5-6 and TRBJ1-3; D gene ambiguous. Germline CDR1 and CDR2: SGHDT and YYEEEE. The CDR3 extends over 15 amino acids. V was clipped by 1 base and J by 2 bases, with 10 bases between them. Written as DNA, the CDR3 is TGTGCCAGCAGCTTGCGGGGTTCGCCTGGAAACACCATATATTTT. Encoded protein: CASSLRGSPGNTIYF.

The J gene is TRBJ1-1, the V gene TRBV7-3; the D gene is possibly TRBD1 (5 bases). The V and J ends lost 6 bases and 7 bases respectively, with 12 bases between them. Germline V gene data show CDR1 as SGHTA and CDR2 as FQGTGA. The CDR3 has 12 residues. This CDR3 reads CASRSTGHEAFF. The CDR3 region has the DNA TGTGCCAGCAGGTCGACCGGACATGAAGCTTTCTTT.

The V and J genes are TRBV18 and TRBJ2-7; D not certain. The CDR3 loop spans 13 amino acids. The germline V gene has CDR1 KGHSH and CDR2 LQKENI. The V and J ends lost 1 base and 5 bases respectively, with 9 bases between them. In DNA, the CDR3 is TGTGCCAGCTCACCACTGGGCGTGGACGAGCAGTACTTC. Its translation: CASSPLGVDEQYF.

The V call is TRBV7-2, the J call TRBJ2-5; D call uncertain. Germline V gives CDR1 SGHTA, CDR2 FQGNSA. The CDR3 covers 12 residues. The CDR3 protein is CASRAPQETQYF. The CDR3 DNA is TGTGCTTCTAGGGCCCCCCAAGAGACCCAGTACTTC.

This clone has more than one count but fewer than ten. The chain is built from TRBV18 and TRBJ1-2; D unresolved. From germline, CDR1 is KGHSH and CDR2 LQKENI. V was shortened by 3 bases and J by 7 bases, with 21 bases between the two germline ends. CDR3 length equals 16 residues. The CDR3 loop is CASSPNGPQKAGGYTF. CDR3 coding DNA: TGTGCCAGCTCACCTAACGGGCCTCAAAAAGCCGGTGGCTACACCTTC. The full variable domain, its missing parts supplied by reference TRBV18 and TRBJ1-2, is NAGVMQNPRHLVRRRGQEARLRCSPMKGHSHVYWYRQLPEEGLKFMVYLQKENIIDESGMPKERFSAEFPKEGPSILRIQQVVRGDSAAYFCASSPNGPQKAGGYTFGSGTRLTVV.

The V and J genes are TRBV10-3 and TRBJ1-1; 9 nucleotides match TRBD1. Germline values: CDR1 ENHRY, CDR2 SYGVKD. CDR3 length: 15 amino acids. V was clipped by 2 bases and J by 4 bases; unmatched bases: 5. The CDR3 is CAISEKQGARTEAFF. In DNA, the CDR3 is TGTGCCATCAGTGAGAAACAGGGGGCGCGCACTGAAGCTTTCTTT.

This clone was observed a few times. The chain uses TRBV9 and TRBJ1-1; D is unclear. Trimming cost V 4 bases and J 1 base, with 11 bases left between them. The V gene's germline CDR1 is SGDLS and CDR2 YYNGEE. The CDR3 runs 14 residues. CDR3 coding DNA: TGTGCCAGCAGCACTCAATTGGAGAACACTGAAGCTTTCTTT. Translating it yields CASSTQLENTEAFF.

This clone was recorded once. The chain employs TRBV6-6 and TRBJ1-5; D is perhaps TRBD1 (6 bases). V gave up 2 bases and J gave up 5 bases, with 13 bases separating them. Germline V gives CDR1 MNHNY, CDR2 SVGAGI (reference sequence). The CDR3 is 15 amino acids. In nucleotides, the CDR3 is TGTGCCAGCAGTTACGCTTTGGGGGGCTATCAGCCCCAGCATTTT. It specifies CASSYALGGYQPQHF.

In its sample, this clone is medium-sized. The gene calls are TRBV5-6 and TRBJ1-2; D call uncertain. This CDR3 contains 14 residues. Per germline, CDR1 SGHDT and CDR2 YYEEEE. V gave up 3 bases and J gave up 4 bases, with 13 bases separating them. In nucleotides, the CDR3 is TGTGCCAGCAGCTGGGGAGATAGACCCTATGGCTACACCTTC. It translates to CASSWGDRPYGYTF.

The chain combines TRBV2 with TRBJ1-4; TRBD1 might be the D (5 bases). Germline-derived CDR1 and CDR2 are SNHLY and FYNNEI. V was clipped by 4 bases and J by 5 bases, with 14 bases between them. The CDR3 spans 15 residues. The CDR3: CASSGSGTQNEKLFF. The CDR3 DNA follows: TGTGCCAGCAGTGGCTCCGGGACGCAAAATGAAAAACTGTTTTTT.